The 17 T cell receptor beta chains presented below share a single source sample, sequenced in a study of cytomegalovirus exposure and HLA in healthy donors (TCRdb year 2017). Library creation used the immunoSEQ multiplex PCR assay. For the multiplex PCR, a mixture combining 60 forward primers for TCR Vbeta segments and 13 reverse primers for TCR Jbeta segments was used. Not all clones reach the TCRdb copy of this immuneACCESS table, which keeps in-frame sequences only. Checked studies attribute under half of the gap to unresolved V genes and leave the rest unexplained. For this sample there are approximately 80,000 clones; 63% appear just once. The ten largest clonotypes hold 15% of the sample. Sequencing was done on a sample of PBMCs. These TCRs come from a woman aged 40-49 years in good health and CMV-seropositive.

J is TRBJ2-1 and V is TRBV4-2; 10 positions match TRBD2. The germline V gene encodes CDR1 LGHNA and CDR2 YNFKEQ. V was pared by 0 bases and J by 7 bases, with 3 bases of the junction left unmatched. The CDR3 extends over 15 amino acids. CDR3 in DNA: TGTGCCAGCAGCCAAGAGAGACTAGCGGGTAATGAGCAGTTCTTC. Translation: CASSQERLAGNEQFF.

The genes are TRBV12-5 and TRBJ1-1; TRBD1 aligns across 7 bases. CDR1 is LGHNT and CDR2 is FRNRAP in the germline V gene. The CDR3 spans 15 residues. Losses at the gene ends were 7 bases for V and 1 base for J; bases not matched to a gene: 9. For the CDR3, the DNA is TGTGCTAGTGCACCAGAGGGGGCGGCGAACACTGAAGCTTTCTTT. Translating it yields CASAPEGAANTEAFF.

The rearrangement uses TRBV10-2 and TRBJ2-1, with 11 bases aligning to TRBD2. This CDR3 comprises 16 residues. The J segment lost 7 bases and the V segment lost 3 bases, leaving 8 bases of the junction unmatched. Germline CDR1 and CDR2: WSHSY and SAAADI. The CDR3 loop is CASSDKTSGNINEQFF. The CDR3 DNA follows: TGCGCCAGCAGTGACAAGACTAGCGGGAATATAAATGAGCAGTTCTTC.

This clone has more than one count but fewer than ten. This chain links TRBV15 with TRBJ1-4; TRBD1 might be the D (6 bases). Germline loops: CDR1 LNHNV, CDR2 YYDKDF (reference sequence). V lost 5 bases, J lost 8 bases, and 18 bases lay in between. The CDR3 has 15 amino acids. The CDR3 DNA reads as TGTGCCACCAGCGGGTTTCGGGGGGCAATGGAAAAACTGTTTTTT. Translation gives CATSGFRGAMEKLFF. Combining the CDR3 with reference TRBV15 and TRBJ1-4 gives the whole variable domain DAMVIQNPRYQVTQFGKPVTLSCSQTLNHNVMYWYQQKSSQAPKLLFHYYDKDFNNEADTPDNFQSRRPNTSFCFLDIRSPGLGDTAMYLCATSGFRGAMEKLFFGSGTQLSVL.

This clone was found once. This sequence joins TRBV7-8 and TRBJ2-7, with D possibly matching TRBD2 (6 bases). CDR1 is SGHVS and CDR2 is FQNEAQ in the germline V gene. The CDR3 contains 16 residues. Deletions cut 4 bases from V and 3 bases from J, with 19 bases between. The CDR3 region has the DNA TGTGCCAGCAGCTCACTGTTGACGGGAGACCTCTACGAGCAGTACTTC. The encoded protein is CASSSLLTGDLYEQYF.

The chain is built from TRBV7-9 and TRBJ2-7, with 9 bases aligning to TRBD1. The germline CDR1 and CDR2 sequences are SEHNR and FQNEAQ (reference sequence). V was pared by 5 bases and J by 5 bases, with 10 bases of the junction left unmatched. CDR3 size: 15 residues. DNA of the CDR3: TGTGCCAGCAGCCCCGGGGACAGGGATCTCGACGAGCAGTACTTC. Residues: CASSPGDRDLDEQYF.

V is TRBV28 and J is TRBJ1-1; no reliable D call. With 4 bases removed from V and 3 bases from J, the gap between germline ends came to 18 bases. The CDR3 loop spans 16 amino acids. Germline CDR1 reads MDHEN; CDR2 reads SYDVKM. CDR3 DNA sequence: TGTGCCAGCAGTTCCCCCGTCAGCTATCGGGACACTGAAGCTTTCTTT. This translates into CASSSPVSYRDTEAFF.

This clone appeared a few times. The chain has TRBV5-8 and TRBJ1-5, with D tentatively TRBD1 (5 bases). Trimming left V 4 bases short and J 9 bases short, with 17 bases between. Germline CDR1 reads SGHTS; CDR2 reads YDEGEE. The CDR3 is 14 residues long. CDR3 coding DNA: TGTGCCAGCAGCCCGGCGGGGGGAGGAAGGCCCCAGCATTTT. Translating gives CASSPAGGGRPQHF.

In its sample, this clone was seen a few times. The chain uses TRBV10-1 and TRBJ1-1, with 7 bases identical to TRBD1. V lost 3 bases to trimming and J lost 5 bases; unmatched junction nucleotides: 6. The germline V gene has CDR1 WNHNN and CDR2 SYGVQD (reference sequence). This CDR3 region has 14 residues. The CDR3 sequence is CASSENTGATEAFF. The CDR3 coding sequence is TGCGCCAGCAGTGAAAACACAGGGGCTACTGAAGCTTTCTTT.

The chain recombines TRBV11-2 with TRBJ2-5; 7 positions agree with TRBD1. The CDR3 is 16 amino acids. In germline, CDR1 is SGHAT, CDR2 FQNNGV. V lost 3 bases and J lost 5; bases outside the gene matches: 12. This CDR3 is CASSFGDTGARETQYF. The CDR3 nucleotides read TGTGCCAGCAGCTTTGGGGACACAGGGGCAAGGGAGACCCAGTACTTC.

V gene TRBV11-2 combines with J gene TRBJ2-7; a weak D match, TRBD1 (5 bases). Germline CDR1 SGHAT, CDR2 FQNNGV. V lost 5 bases to trimming and J lost 1 base, with 9 bases between them. This CDR3 comprises 13 residues. The chain's CDR3 is CASSIGASYEQYF. CDR3 nucleotide sequence: TGTGCCAGCAGCATTGGGGCTTCCTACGAGCAGTACTTC.

The gene calls are TRBV14 and TRBJ1-2; possibly TRBD1 for D (5 bases). Trimming left V 2 bases short and J 2 bases short, with 6 bases between. This CDR3 region has 13 residues. Germline V gene lookup returns CDR1 SGHDN and CDR2 FVKESK. The CDR3 sequence is CASSQWTNYGYTF. CDR3 DNA: TGTGCCAGCAGCCAATGGACAAACTATGGCTACACCTTC.

This chain joins TRBV19 and TRBJ1-1; TRBD1 is a possible D gene (6 bases). CDR3 length: 12 amino acids. V was trimmed by 1 base and J by 10 bases, leaving 10 bases between them. Germline V lookup: CDR1 LNHDA, CDR2 SQIVND (reference sequence). CDR3 protein: CASSIGARGAFF. The CDR3 DNA reads as TGTGCCAGTAGTATAGGAGCCAGGGGAGCTTTCTTT.

The gene calls are TRBV30 and TRBJ2-5, with 7 bases lining up with TRBD2. The J call may be faulty, since TRBJ2-7 better matches the DNA end. This CDR3 has 16 residues. Germline CDR1 GTSNPN, CDR2 SVGIG (reference sequence). Here the CDR3 DNA reads TGTGCCTGGAGTGTAGTTTGGGCGGGAGCCTCCTACGAGCAGTACTTC. It encodes CAWSVVWAGASYEQYF.

This chain uses TRBV4-3 with TRBJ1-1; 9 bases align to TRBD1. Trimming cost V 3 bases and J 6 bases; bases outside gene matches: 8. Germline CDR1 is LGHNA and CDR2 is YSLEER. The CDR3 extends over 15 amino acids. The CDR3 nucleotides are TGCGCCAGCAGCCATGCTCCGGGACAGGGAGCTGAAGCTTTCTTT. This translates into CASSHAPGQGAEAFF.

About this clone: A junction end diverges from the germline sequence, so it may reflect a read error. V gene TRBV11-1 combines with J gene TRBJ2-4, with TRBD2 matching 15 bases. The CDR3 is made up of 13 amino acids. The germline gives CDR1 SGHAT, CDR2 FQDESV (reference sequence). The CDR3 nucleotides are TGTGCCAGCAGCCCTGGACTAGCGGGAGGGCCCTCCTTC. Translated: CASSPGLAGGPSF.

The chain employs TRBV28 and TRBJ1-2; 10 nucleotides match TRBD1. The CDR3 extends over 12 amino acids. The germline V gene encodes CDR1 MDHEN and CDR2 SYDVKM. Trimming cost V 7 bases and J 14 bases; bases outside gene matches: 10. The CDR3 spells CASNSGTGVGTF. The CDR3 nucleotides are TGTGCCAGCAATTCCGGGACAGGGGTGGGTACCTTC.